A single sample gave rise to the 18 T cell receptor beta chains below, sequenced in a study of identical twins. TCRdb re-called the 5' RACE reads through MiXCR, storing one row per CDR3 protein. This sample has about 1.7 million distinct CDR3 sequences; around a third occur once, and the top ten carry approximately 0.25%. Sample: cord blood. These receptor sequences come from a newborn girl in good health.

This clonotype has more than one count but fewer than ten. The CDR3 region has the DNA TGTGCCAGCGGCAACGGACCGATACCCAATTCACCCCTCCACTTT. Protein product: CASGNGPIPNSPLHF. The chain couples TRBV2 to TRBJ1-6; D not certain. From germline, CDR1 is SNHLY and CDR2 FYNNEI. V lost 8 bases, J lost 7 bases, and 18 bases lay in between. This CDR3 has 15 amino acids.

V is TRBV20-1 and J is TRBJ1-2; 11 positions agree with TRBD1. From germline, CDR1 is DFQATT and CDR2 SNEGSKA (reference sequence). The CDR3 length is 13 residues. Trimming took 3 bases from V and 6 from J; bases not matched to a gene: 3. The CDR3 loop reads CSARDRGLDGYTF. The DNA of the CDR3 is TGCAGTGCTAGGGACAGGGGGCTCGATGGCTACACCTTC.

This clonotype was observed a few times. The chain recombines TRBV5-1 with TRBJ2-1; TRBD2 matches 10 bases. Germline V gene lookup returns CDR1 SGHRS and CDR2 YFSETQ. The CDR3 is made up of 13 amino acids. J was trimmed by 8 bases and V by 4 bases; bases with no gene match: 3. In nucleotides, the CDR3 is TGCGCCAGCAGCGCCCTAGCGGGAGATGAGCAGTTCTTC. Its protein is CASSALAGDEQFF.

The gene calls are TRBV20-1 and TRBJ2-7, with 8 bases aligning to TRBD2. The germline CDR1 and CDR2 sequences are DFQATT and SNEGSKA (reference sequence). J lost 0 bases, V lost 5 bases, and 9 bases had no gene match. This CDR3 has 15 amino acids. The chain's CDR3 is CSAGTSGRNSYEQYF. The CDR3 DNA reads as TGCAGTGCTGGTACTAGCGGCCGAAACTCCTACGAGCAGTACTTC.

This clonotype showed up just a few times. The CDR3 loop reads CASSDTDGIDRAKNIQYF. The CDR3, as DNA: TGTGCCAGCAGTGACACCGACGGGATCGATCGGGCCAAAAACATTCAGTACTTC. The chain uses TRBV25-1 and TRBJ2-4; weak D call: TRBD2 (5 bases). Trimming removed 3 bases from V and 1 base from J, with 19 bases in between. The CDR3 length is 18 residues. Germline assignment: CDR1 MGHDK and CDR2 SYGVNS.

V is TRBV6-1 and J is TRBJ2-4, with no clear D. Germline CDR1 reads MNHNS; CDR2 reads SASEGT. V lost 6 bases to trimming and J lost 3 bases, with 15 bases between them. The CDR3 is 15 amino acids. The CDR3 region has the DNA TGTGCCAGCAGCCGCGCAAGAGGTAGCAAAAACATTCAGTACTTC. Translating it yields CASSRARGSKNIQYF.

V and J are TRBV18 and TRBJ2-1; a possible D gene is TRBD1 (5 bases). Between the trimmed V and J ends, which lost 3 bases and 6 bases, there was a span of 12 bases. The CDR3 covers 14 residues. Germline CDR1 KGHSH, CDR2 LQKENI. The CDR3 is CASSPMTDSNEQFF. The CDR3 DNA reads TGTGCCAGCTCACCCATGACAGATTCCAATGAGCAGTTCTTC.

The J gene is TRBJ1-4, the V gene TRBV5-1, with D possibly TRBD1 on 5 matching bases. The CDR3 spans 14 residues. Germline V lookup: CDR1 SGHRS, CDR2 YFSETQ. Deletions cut 0 bases from V and 8 bases from J, with 11 bases between. The CDR3 region is CASSLGRTPEKLFF. The CDR3 region has the DNA TGCGCCAGCAGCTTGGGGCGGACACCAGAAAAACTGTTTTTT.

This clonotype has just a few counts. The chain couples TRBV2 to TRBJ2-3, with 7 bases lining up with TRBD1. This CDR3 spans 16 amino acids. V gave up 7 bases and J gave up 7 bases; unmatched junction bases: 17. Germline V CDR1 and CDR2: SNHLY, FYNNEI. The CDR3 nucleotides read TGTGCCAGCAAACTCCTCCTCGGGACAGCCCAAAATACGCAGTATTTT. This codes for CASKLLLGTAQNTQYF.

The chain recombines TRBV27 with TRBJ2-3, with 12 bases matching TRBD2. Germline CDR1 is MNHEY and CDR2 is SMNVEV (reference sequence). Trimming at V came to 6 bases and at J to 6 bases, leaving 7 bases not matched to a gene. The CDR3 has 15 amino acids. The CDR3 DNA follows: TGTGCCAGCAGCCACCTGACTAGCGGGGGTGATACGCAGTATTTT. Translation: CASSHLTSGGDTQYF.

This chain connects TRBV27 to TRBJ1-1; D remains unclear. The CDR3 totals 14 residues. The germline V and J ends were trimmed by 6 bases and 0 bases, with 11 bases remaining between them. Germline CDR1 reads MNHEY; CDR2 reads SMNVEV (reference sequence). This chain's CDR3 is CASSPTAMNTEAFF. CDR3 coding DNA: TGTGCCAGCAGCCCTACAGCCATGAACACTGAAGCTTTCTTT.

This clonotype was found many times. The chain links TRBV3-1 to TRBJ2-7; D unclear. CDR1 and CDR2 from the germline V gene are LGHDT and YNNKEL (reference sequence). The length of the CDR3 is 14 residues. Trimming left V 4 bases short and J 2 bases short, with 12 bases between. CDR3 protein: CASSPRLDPYEQYF. In DNA, the CDR3 is TGTGCCAGCAGCCCCCGACTGGATCCCTACGAGCAGTACTTC.

Details on this clonotype: A read error may produce the germline difference seen at one junction end. CDR3 sequence reads: CASSPRSSGPNVLTF. CDR3 DNA: TGTGCCAGCTCACCACGCAGCTCTGGGCCCAACGTCCTGACTTTC. This rearrangement joins TRBV18 to TRBJ2-6; D unclear. The CDR3 covers 15 residues. Looked up from germline, CDR1 is KGHSH and CDR2 is LQKENI.

This rearrangement joins TRBV7-6 to TRBJ2-3; 8 bases line up with TRBD2. The CDR3 has 16 amino acids. J lost 4 bases, V lost 1 base, and 7 bases had no gene match. Germline lookup yields CDR1 SGHVS and CDR2 FNYEAQ. This CDR3 reads CASSLGSGKVADTQYF. The CDR3 nucleotides are TGTGCCAGCAGCTTAGGTAGCGGGAAGGTAGCAGATACGCAGTATTTT.

As for this clonotype: Its ends do not fully match the called genes, so a read error is possible. V gene TRBV6-1 combines with J gene TRBJ1-6, with D hard to call. The CDR3 is made up of 14 amino acids. From germline, CDR1 is MNHNS and CDR2 SASEGT. CDR3 DNA: TGTGCCAGCAGTGTGACACCGTACAATTCACCCCCCCACTTT. Translating it yields CASSVTPYNSPPHF.

V gene TRBV20-1 combines with J gene TRBJ1-5; D uncertain. The CDR3 extends over 15 amino acids. Trimming took off 7 bases at V and 0 bases at J, with 16 bases between the two ends. CDR1 is DFQATT and CDR2 is SNEGSKA in the germline V gene (reference sequence). The CDR3 sequence: CSVQDGFGSNQPQHF. The DNA for the CDR3 is TGCAGTGTCCAAGATGGATTCGGTAGCAATCAGCCCCAGCATTTT.

The CDR3 reads CASRVGSSYNSPLHF. The CDR3 coding sequence is TGTGCCAGCAGGGTAGGGAGCTCCTATAATTCACCCCTCCACTTT. This chain connects TRBV2 to TRBJ1-6; no definite D call. Looked up from germline, CDR1 is SNHLY and CDR2 is FYNNEI. Trimming removed 6 bases at V and 0 bases at J, with 9 bases between. The CDR3 length is 15 residues.

This clonotype was found a few times. The V gene is TRBV5-1, the J gene TRBJ1-2; D gene unclear. Germline loops: CDR1 SGHRS, CDR2 YFSETQ. The V end lost 1 base, the J end lost 1 base, and 17 bases lay between the germline ends. The CDR3 totals 17 residues. The CDR3 here is CASSLRSPRAVNYGYTF. CDR3 in DNA: TGCGCCAGCAGCTTGAGAAGTCCCCGGGCGGTTAACTATGGCTACACCTTC.